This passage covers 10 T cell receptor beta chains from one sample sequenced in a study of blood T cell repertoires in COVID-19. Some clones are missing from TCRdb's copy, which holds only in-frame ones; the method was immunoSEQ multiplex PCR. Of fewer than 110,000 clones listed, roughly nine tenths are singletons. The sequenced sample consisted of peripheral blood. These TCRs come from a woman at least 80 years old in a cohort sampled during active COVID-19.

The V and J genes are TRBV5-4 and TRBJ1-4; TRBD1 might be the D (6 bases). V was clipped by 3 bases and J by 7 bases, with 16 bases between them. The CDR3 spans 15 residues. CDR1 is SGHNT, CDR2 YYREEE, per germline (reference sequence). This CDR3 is CASSSRGGFGEKLFF. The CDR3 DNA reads TGTGCCAGCAGCTCGCGAGGGGGATTTGGTGAAAAACTGTTTTTT.

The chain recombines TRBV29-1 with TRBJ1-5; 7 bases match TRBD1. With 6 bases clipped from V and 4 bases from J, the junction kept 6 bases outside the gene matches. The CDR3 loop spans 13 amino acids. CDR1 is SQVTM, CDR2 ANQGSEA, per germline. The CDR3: CSVGDSENQPQHF. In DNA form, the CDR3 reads TGCAGCGTCGGGGACAGCGAAAATCAGCCCCAGCATTTT.

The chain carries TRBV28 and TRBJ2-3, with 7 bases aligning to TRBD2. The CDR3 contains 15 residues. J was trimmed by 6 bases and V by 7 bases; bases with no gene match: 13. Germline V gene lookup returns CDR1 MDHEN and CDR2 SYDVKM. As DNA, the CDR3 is TGTGCCAGCAACCTTAGCGGGCTGGGGGGGGATACGCAGTATTTT. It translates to CASNLSGLGGDTQYF.

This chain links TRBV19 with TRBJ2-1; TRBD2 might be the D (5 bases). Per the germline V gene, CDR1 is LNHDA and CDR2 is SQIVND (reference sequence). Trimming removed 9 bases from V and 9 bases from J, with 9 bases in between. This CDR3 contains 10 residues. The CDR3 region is CASGGGEQFF. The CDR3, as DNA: TGTGCCAGCGGAGGTGGTGAGCAGTTCTTC.

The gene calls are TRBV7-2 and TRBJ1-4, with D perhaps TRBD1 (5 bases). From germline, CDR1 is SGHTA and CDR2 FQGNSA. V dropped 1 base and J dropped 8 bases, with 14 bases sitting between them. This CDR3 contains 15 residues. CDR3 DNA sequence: TGTGCCAGCAGCTTAGGCAAGGGGTCCAGGGAAAAACTGTTTTTT. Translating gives CASSLGKGSREKLFF.

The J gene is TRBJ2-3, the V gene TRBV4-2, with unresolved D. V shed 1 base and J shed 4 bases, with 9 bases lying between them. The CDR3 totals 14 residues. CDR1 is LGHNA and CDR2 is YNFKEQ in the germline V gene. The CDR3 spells CASSQGLLPDTQYF. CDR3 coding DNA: TGTGCCAGCAGCCAAGGTCTCCTCCCAGATACGCAGTATTTT.

Here the CDR3 DNA reads TGTGCCAGCAGCGCTCATCTCCCCCGGGGATTCTCTGGAAACACCATATATTTT. Translation gives CASSAHLPRGFSGNTIYF. The rearrangement links TRBV5-5 to TRBJ1-3, with D unclear. The germline V gene has CDR1 SGHKS and CDR2 YYEKEE (reference sequence). The CDR3 loop spans 18 amino acids. V was cut by 4 bases and J by 0 bases, with 20 bases left in between.

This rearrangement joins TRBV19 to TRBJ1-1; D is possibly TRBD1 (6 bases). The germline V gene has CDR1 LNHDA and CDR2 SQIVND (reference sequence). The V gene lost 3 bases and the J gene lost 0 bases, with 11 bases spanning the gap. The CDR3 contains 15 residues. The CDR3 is CASSIRGLMNTEAFF. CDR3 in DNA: TGTGCCAGTAGTATTAGGGGGTTGATGAACACTGAAGCTTTCTTT.

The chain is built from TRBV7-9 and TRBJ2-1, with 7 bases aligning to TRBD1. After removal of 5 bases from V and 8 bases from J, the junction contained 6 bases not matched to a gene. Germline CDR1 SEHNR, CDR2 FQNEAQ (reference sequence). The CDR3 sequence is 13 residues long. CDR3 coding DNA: TGTGCCAGCAGCCCAGGGGGAACGGATGAGCAGTTCTTC. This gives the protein CASSPGGTDEQFF.

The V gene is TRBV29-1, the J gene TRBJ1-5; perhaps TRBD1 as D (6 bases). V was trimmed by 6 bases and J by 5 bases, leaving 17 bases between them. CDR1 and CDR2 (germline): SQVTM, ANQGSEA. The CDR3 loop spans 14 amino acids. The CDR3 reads CSVQLDSVDQPQHF. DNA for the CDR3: TGCAGCGTGCAACTGGACAGTGTCGATCAGCCCCAGCATTTT.